The next 21 T cell receptor beta chains were all read from a single sample in a study of cytomegalovirus exposure and HLA in healthy donors. With 60 Vbeta and 13 Jbeta primers, the PCR was carried out. Here immunoSEQ multiplex PCR was the method, and the copy in TCRdb shows in-frame clones only, minus some. The sample yields about 130,000 clones, of which the top ten take up roughly 2.5%. Sequencing was performed on PBMCs. The receptor source for this set is a man younger than 40 in good health and CMV-seronegative.

The V gene is TRBV2, the J gene TRBJ2-5, with D maybe TRBD2 (6 bases). From germline, CDR1 is SNHLY and CDR2 FYNNEI. The CDR3 is 14 residues long. V was cut by 6 bases and J by 4 bases, with 15 bases left in between. The CDR3 DNA reads TGTGCCAGCAGGGAGGGCCGAGGGGCAGAGACCCAGTACTTC. Translation gives CASREGRGAETQYF. The full variable domain, with the rest looked up from reference TRBV2 and TRBJ2-5, is EPEVTQTPSHQVTQMGQEVILRCVPISNHLYFYWYRQILGQKVEFLVSFYNNEISEKSEIFDDQFSVERPDGSNFTLKIRSTKLEDSAMYFCASREGRGAETQYFGPGTRLLVL.

V gene TRBV19 combines with J gene TRBJ1-5, with D uncertain. CDR3 size: 16 residues. The germline V gene has CDR1 LNHDA and CDR2 SQIVND (reference sequence). The V and J ends lost 4 bases and 4 bases respectively, with 17 bases between them. The CDR3 sequence is CASSTPPGGRNQPQHF. CDR3 coding DNA: TGTGCCAGTAGTACCCCCCCGGGAGGGAGAAATCAGCCCCAGCATTTT.

This sequence joins TRBV7-2 and TRBJ2-5; no definite D call. The J call may be mistaken, given a closer DNA end match to TRBJ2-7. The germline CDR1 and CDR2 sequences are SGHTA and FQGNSA. The CDR3 length is 13 residues. The CDR3 reads CASSPYPLYEQYF. In DNA, the CDR3 is TGTGCCAGCAGCCCCTACCCCCTCTACGAGCAGTACTTC.

This chain joins TRBV6-5 and TRBJ1-4; 10 bases match TRBD1. CDR1 is MNHEY, CDR2 SVGAGI, per germline. CDR3 size: 15 residues. After removal of 5 bases from V and 2 bases from J, the junction contained 2 bases not matched to a gene. CDR3 region: CASSVDRGTNEKLFF. The CDR3 DNA is TGTGCCAGCAGTGTGGACAGGGGGACTAATGAAAAACTGTTTTTT.

The V gene is TRBV25-1, the J gene TRBJ1-2; 8 positions match TRBD1. Germline V gene lookup returns CDR1 MGHDK and CDR2 SYGVNS. The CDR3 is made up of 14 amino acids. With 8 bases clipped from V and 1 base from J, the junction kept 6 bases outside the gene matches. The CDR3 region has the DNA TGTGCCAGCTCAGGGACAGGCGGTAACTATGGCTACACCTTC. Translated, it gives CASSGTGGNYGYTF.

The V call is TRBV19, the J call TRBJ1-5; TRBD1 matches at 8 bases. After removal of 5 bases from V and 1 base from J, the junction contained 10 bases not matched to a gene. The CDR3 loop spans 17 amino acids. Germline CDR1 and CDR2: LNHDA and SQIVND (reference sequence). DNA for the CDR3: TGTGCCAGTAGTCCGGGCCGGACAGGGCGAAGCAATCAGCCCCAGCATTTT. Amino acid sequence: CASSPGRTGRSNQPQHF.

This chain joins TRBV7-9 and TRBJ2-1; a possible D gene is TRBD1 (6 bases). V lost 8 bases, J lost 10 bases, and 15 bases lay in between. Germline-derived CDR1 and CDR2 are SEHNR and FQNEAQ (reference sequence). The CDR3 is made up of 12 amino acids. The CDR3 loop reads CASVLQGHEQFF. DNA of the CDR3: TGTGCCAGCGTGCTTCAGGGACACGAGCAGTTCTTC.

The J gene is TRBJ1-3, the V gene TRBV7-7, with 8 nucleotides matching TRBD1. With the DNA end fitting TRBJ2-2 better, the J assignment may be wrong. This CDR3 region has 17 residues. Germline-derived CDR1 and CDR2 are SSHAT and FNYEAQ (reference sequence). The CDR3 sequence is CASSPIFGQGNTGELFF. The CDR3, as DNA: TGTGCCAGCAGCCCCATTTTCGGACAGGGAAACACCGGGGAGCTGTTTTTT.

The genes are TRBV6-4 and TRBJ1-1; 7 positions agree with TRBD1. The V gene's germline CDR1 is MRHNA and CDR2 SNTAGT. The CDR3 runs 11 residues. V was clipped by 9 bases and J by 6 bases; unmatched bases: 4. CDR3 in DNA: TGTGCCAGTCGACAGGGCGCTGAAGCTTTCTTT. This encodes CASRQGAEAFF.

The chain is built from TRBV4-1 and TRBJ2-7; D is ambiguous. The V gene's germline CDR1 is MGHRA and CDR2 YSYEKL. The CDR3 runs 17 residues. V lost 3 bases to trimming and J lost 0 bases, with 18 bases between them. The CDR3 spells CASSHTNRDGSSYEQYF. Here the CDR3 DNA reads TGCGCCAGCAGCCACACGAACAGAGACGGAAGCTCCTACGAGCAGTACTTC.

The chain recombines TRBV7-9 with TRBJ1-1, with D unclear. This CDR3 has 12 amino acids. Looked up from germline, CDR1 is SEHNR and CDR2 is FQNEAQ (reference sequence). V shed 4 bases and J shed 5 bases, with 8 bases lying between them. This chain's CDR3 is CASSSLSTEAFF. In nucleotides, the CDR3 is TGTGCCAGCAGCTCCCTATCAACTGAAGCTTTCTTT.

The chain has TRBV4-1 and TRBJ1-1; D ambiguous. Deletions cut 2 bases from V and 4 bases from J, with 8 bases between. Germline CDR1 is MGHRA and CDR2 is YSYEKL. This CDR3 has 13 residues. In DNA, the CDR3 is TGCGCCAGCAGCCAAACTTTCGGCACTGAAGCTTTCTTT. Translation gives CASSQTFGTEAFF.

Comment on this clone: The junction does not match germline at one end; this may be a read error. At the DNA level, this CDR3 is encoded by other sequences in the same sample as well. The chain combines TRBV6-1 with TRBJ1-1; D is perhaps TRBD1 (5 bases). The CDR3 length is 13 residues. CDR1 and CDR2 (germline): MNHNS, SASEGT. The CDR3 sequence: CASILGGGTEAFF. CDR3 DNA sequence: TGTGCCAGTATACTGGGGGGGGGAACTGAGGCTTTCTTT.

The V and J genes are TRBV4-3 and TRBJ2-2, with D possibly TRBD1 on 6 matching bases. The CDR3 is 14 amino acids. Trimming took off 1 base at V and 7 bases at J, with 10 bases between the two ends. Germline CDR1 and CDR2: LGHNA and YSLEER. CDR3 protein: CASSQGTRGGELFF. CDR3 in DNA: TGCGCCAGCAGCCAAGGGACCAGGGGCGGGGAGCTGTTTTTT.

The V and J genes are TRBV2 and TRBJ1-1, with TRBD1 as a possible D gene (5 bases). Germline-derived CDR1 and CDR2 are SNHLY and FYNNEI. Between the trimmed V and J ends, which lost 7 bases and 0 bases, there was a span of 9 bases. CDR3 length equals 13 residues. Written as DNA, the CDR3 is TGTGCCAGCATGCGGGACTTGAACACTGAAGCTTTCTTT. Protein product: CASMRDLNTEAFF.

The CDR3 loop is CASSLGSGSPGANVLTF. The CDR3 DNA follows: TGTGCCAGCAGCTTAGGGTCGGGGTCTCCTGGGGCCAACGTCCTGACTTTC. The J gene is TRBJ2-6, the V gene TRBV13; tentative D call: TRBD2 (5 bases). The CDR3 is made up of 17 amino acids. V lost 0 bases and J lost 2, with 11 bases in between. Germline CDR1 is PRHDT and CDR2 is FYEKMQ (reference sequence).

The J gene is TRBJ2-3, the V gene TRBV28; 7 bases are shared with TRBD1. Germline CDR1 reads MDHEN; CDR2 reads SYDVKM. The CDR3 sequence is 14 residues long. After removal of 7 bases from V and 3 bases from J, the junction contained 7 bases not matched to a gene. DNA of the CDR3: TGTGCCAGCAAGGGCAGGGGGAAGACAGATACGCAGTATTTT. This sequence encodes CASKGRGKTDTQYF.

The gene calls are TRBV18 and TRBJ1-2, with D possibly TRBD1 on 6 matching bases. Trimming pared 2 bases from V and 0 bases from J, leaving 10 bases between. Germline V gives CDR1 KGHSH, CDR2 LQKENI. This CDR3 is built from 15 residues. CDR3 sequence: CASSPSQGTNYGYTF. CDR3 bases: TGTGCCAGCTCACCAAGCCAGGGGACTAACTATGGCTACACCTTC. Drawing the rest from reference TRBV18 and TRBJ1-2, the complete variable domain is NAGVMQNPRHLVRRRGQEARLRCSPMKGHSHVYWYRQLPEEGLKFMVYLQKENIIDESGMPKERFSAEFPKEGPSILRIQQVVRGDSAAYFCASSPSQGTNYGYTFGSGTRLTVV.

The chain couples TRBV27 to TRBJ1-1; perhaps TRBD1 as D (5 bases). The CDR3 contains 16 residues. V shed 6 bases and J shed 0 bases, with 17 bases lying between them. Germline-derived CDR1 and CDR2 are MNHEY and SMNVEV (reference sequence). CDR3 in DNA: TGTGCCAGCAGCCCGAAGCAGGGAGGGCTGAACACTGAAGCTTTCTTT. Translated: CASSPKQGGLNTEAFF.

The chain employs TRBV7-8 and TRBJ1-5; 8 bases line up with TRBD1. Germline CDR1 SGHVS, CDR2 FQNEAQ. The CDR3 loop spans 13 amino acids. V lost 4 bases to trimming and J lost 10 bases; unmatched junction nucleotides: 6. The CDR3: CASSSGQGQPQHF. The DNA of the CDR3 is TGTGCCAGCAGCTCCGGACAGGGACAACCCCAGCATTTT. The whole variable domain, filled in from reference TRBV7-8 and TRBJ1-5, reads GAGVSQSPRYKVAKRGQDVALRCDPISGHVSLFWYQQALGQGPEFLTYFQNEAQLDKSGLPSDRFFAERPEGSVSTLKIQRTQQEDSAVYLCASSSGQGQPQHFGDGTRLSIL.

The CDR3 nucleotides are TGTGCCAGCAGCCAGGAGGGGCCCACTGAAGCTTTCTTT. Translation gives CASSQEGPTEAFF. The V gene is TRBV11-1, the J gene TRBJ1-1; D perhaps matches TRBD1 (5 bases). The germline V and J ends were trimmed by 5 bases and 4 bases, with 11 bases remaining between them. Germline lookup yields CDR1 SGHAT and CDR2 FQDESV (reference sequence). The CDR3 spans 13 residues.